A selection of T cell receptor beta chains follows, all from one sample in a study of T cell changes during pregnancy in multiple sclerosis. This table comes from immunoSEQ multiplex PCR, and its TCRdb copy is limited to in-frame clones, with some not included. Here the sample spans 90,000 to 100,000 clones, around 93% being singletons. This specimen consisted of peripheral blood, obtained in the third trimester of pregnancy. The receptors come from a female donor with multiple sclerosis, enrolled in a pregnancy study. Both conserved end residues are part of each CDR3. A D gene is named only where the DNA matches it firmly. Clone size is given for some rows only: seen once, a few or many times, or a class if the clone is expanded.

V	J	D	size	DNA	CDR3
TRBV10-3	TRBJ2-1	TRBD2	once	TGTGCCATCAGGAAGACTAGCGCTTCTGAGCAGTTCTTC	CAIRKTSASEQFF
TRBV23-1	TRBJ1-1	-	-	TGCGCCAGCATACAGGGTTTGGCTTTCTTT	CASIQGLAFF
TRBV5-4	TRBJ1-2	-	-	TGTGCCAGCAGCGTGGCCGGGACATCTAACTATGGCTACACCTTC	CASSVAGTSNYGYTF
TRBV19	TRBJ2-4	TRBD1	-	TGTGCCAGTAGTGCAGGGGGCATAAACATTCAGTACTTC	CASSAGGINIQYF
TRBV27	TRBJ2-4	TRBD2	-	TGTGCCAGCAGTTTTCCGGGACTAGCGGTACCAACTCTAACCAAAAACATTCAGTACTTC	CASSFPGLAVPTLTKNIQYF
TRBV5-4	TRBJ1-2	TRBD1	-	TGTGCCAGCAGCCTGGCGCTCAGGGGGATGGATTATGGCTACACCTTC	CASSLALRGMDYGYTF
TRBV5-8	TRBJ1-2	-	-	TGTGCCAGCAGCTTGGTGACAGAGCTCCACTATGGCTACACCTTC	CASSLVTELHYGYTF
TRBV28	TRBJ1-1	-	-	TGTGCCAGCAGTTATACAGGCCCCTATGGAGCTTTCTTT	CASSYTGPYGAFF
TRBV6-5	TRBJ2-5	TRBD2	-	TGTGCCAGCAGCTCTAGCGGTATTTCATGGGAGACCCAGTACTTC	CASSSSGISWETQYF
TRBV5-8	TRBJ1-1	-	once	TGTGCCAGCAGCTTGGGTGTTGGGGCTAAGAACACTGAAGCTTTCTTT	CASSLGVGAKNTEAFF
TRBV7-9	TRBJ1-5	-	-	TGTGCCAGCAGCGGTGAGGTTAGCAATCAGCCCCAGCATTTT	CASSGEVSNQPQHF
TRBV27	TRBJ2-1	TRBD2	-	TGTGCCAGCAGTTCGGGGGGACGGGTCAATGAGCAGTTCTTC	CASSSGGRVNEQFF
TRBV10-3	TRBJ2-5	TRBD2	-	TGTGCCATCAGCTACTCTCTAGCGGGCCAAGAGACCCAGTACTTC	CAISYSLAGQETQYF
TRBV11-2	TRBJ2-7	-	-	TGTGCCAGCAGCCAGGACAGCTCCTACGAGCAGTACTTC	CASSQDSSYEQYF
TRBV5-1	TRBJ2-2	-	once	TGCGCCAGCAGCTTGGGGGCCTCGACCGGGGAGCTGTTTTTT	CASSLGASTGELFF
TRBV28	TRBJ1-2	-	-	TGTGCCAGCAGTTTGTCCTTGGGGGGAGGCTACACCTTC	CASSLSLGGGYTF
TRBV5-6	TRBJ2-1	TRBD2	-	TGTGCCAGCAGCTTGGGGGGGACTACCGGGGAGCAGTTCTTC	CASSLGGTTGEQFF
TRBV6-5	TRBJ2-7	-	-	TGTGCCAGCAGTTACTCGCGGGCGGCGGGGTACGAGCAGTACTTC	CASSYSRAAGYEQYF
TRBV5-7	TRBJ2-7	TRBD2	-	TGTGCCAGCAGCTTGGAGGCTAGCGGGAGTCTCACCTACGAGCAGTACTTC	CASSLEASGSLTYEQYF
TRBV7-9	TRBJ1-2	TRBD1	-	TGTGCCAGCAGCTCAGCAGGGGGAGGGTATGGCTACACCTTC	CASSSAGGGYGYTF
TRBV27	TRBJ1-3	-	-	TGTGCCAGCAGGGGGGGGTCCTCCTCTGGAAACACCATATATTTT	CASRGGSSSGNTIYF
TRBV10-3	TRBJ2-3	-	-	TGTGCCATCAGTGAGCCCAACTCAGATACGCAGTATTTT	CAISEPNSDTQYF
TRBV9	TRBJ2-1	TRBD1	-	TGTGCCAGCAGCGTAATAGACAGGGGGGCCTACAATGAGCAGTTCTTC	CASSVIDRGAYNEQFF
TRBV9	TRBJ2-7	-	-	TGTGCCAGCAGCCCTCGGGTTGGGTACGAGCAGTACTTC	CASSPRVGYEQYF
TRBV7-9	TRBJ2-3	-	-	TGTGCCAGCAGCTCAATCAGGTGGAGCACAGATACGCAGTATTTT	CASSSIRWSTDTQYF
TRBV4-2	TRBJ1-4	-	-	TGTGCCAGCAGCCAAGAAGGAAGCAGGGCCGACGGGGAAAAACTGTTTTTT	CASSQEGSRADGEKLFF
TRBV29-1	TRBJ2-7	TRBD2	-	TGCAGCGCCGGAGGCGGGAGCACCTACGAGCAGTACTTC	CSAGGGSTYEQYF
TRBV5-1	TRBJ2-7	TRBD1	once	TGCGCCAGCAGCTTAACACCCGGGACAGGCTCCTACGAGCAGTACTTC	CASSLTPGTGSYEQYF
TRBV7-3	TRBJ2-2	-	once	TGTGCCAGCAGCTTATATGGCAGATCGAACACCGGGGAGCTGTTTTTT	CASSLYGRSNTGELFF
TRBV2	TRBJ1-2	-	-	TGTGCCAGCAGTGTCGCGGGACGGAACTATGGCTACACCTTC	CASSVAGRNYGYTF
TRBV19	TRBJ1-5	TRBD1	once	TGTGCCAGTAGATACAGGGGAAATCAGCCCCAGCATTTT	CASRYRGNQPQHF
TRBV29-1	TRBJ2-7	TRBD2	-	TGCAGCGTTTCGAGCGGGATGAGCTCCTACGAGCAGTACTTC	CSVSSGMSSYEQYF
TRBV19	TRBJ1-5	TRBD1	-	TGTGCCAGTAGTTTAATATCGACAGGGGGTAACAATCAGCCCCAGCATTTT	CASSLISTGGNNQPQHF
TRBV9	TRBJ2-5	-	-	TGTGCCAGCAGCGTAGCCAACGCGGTGGGGCCGACCCAGTACTTC	CASSVANAVGPTQYF
TRBV5-6	TRBJ2-4	TRBD1	-	TGTGCCAGCAGCTTCCGGGACAGTAAAAACATTCAGTACTTC	CASSFRDSKNIQYF
TRBV5-8	TRBJ1-1	-	-	TGTGCCAGCAGCCTCCGAGGAGCCTTGAACACTGAAGCTTTCTTT	CASSLRGALNTEAFF
TRBV2	TRBJ1-1	TRBD1	-	TGTGCCAGCATAAGACAGGGACTTACTGAAGCTTTCTTT	CASIRQGLTEAFF
TRBV19	TRBJ1-1	TRBD1	-	TGTGCCAGTAGGACAGGGGGAATTACGCTGGAAGCTTTCTTT	CASRTGGITLEAFF
TRBV5-1	TRBJ2-7	TRBD1	-	TGCGCCAGCAGCAGGGACAGAGAAACCTACGAGCAGTACTTC	CASSRDRETYEQYF
TRBV29-1	TRBJ2-7	-	-	TGCAGCGTTGAAGGGATGCCGGGAGCGGCGTACGAGCAGTACTTC	CSVEGMPGAAYEQYF
TRBV29-1	TRBJ2-7	-	-	TGCAGCGTTGATGGCCAGGGTACCGCGTACGAGCAGTACTTC	CSVDGQGTAYEQYF
TRBV15	TRBJ2-1	TRBD2	-	TGTGCCACCAGCAGAGATCTCGCGGGAGGCAGCGTCTATGAGCAGTTCTTC	CATSRDLAGGSVYEQFF
TRBV6-5	TRBJ1-2	TRBD1	-	TGTGCCAGCAGGACGGGACAGGGGAACTATGGCTACACCTTC	CASRTGQGNYGYTF
TRBV4-2	TRBJ1-2	-	-	TGTGCCAGCAGCCAAGGGGGAAGGGGCGCATTATATGGCTACACCTTC	CASSQGGRGALYGYTF
TRBV6-6	TRBJ2-1	TRBD2	-	TGTGCCAGCAGCAATCTAGCGGGAACCTACAATGAGCAGTTCTTC	CASSNLAGTYNEQFF